Presented here are 31 T cell receptor beta chains from one specimen sequenced in a study of blood T cell repertoires in COVID-19. This table comes from immunoSEQ multiplex PCR, and its TCRdb copy is limited to in-frame clones, with some not included. The sample includes 150,000 to 200,000 clones, around 80% of them seen just once. What was sequenced was peripheral blood. Receptors were obtained from a woman aged 70 to 79 with COVID-19, enrolled during active disease.

The table lists this clone with a few counts. The chain has TRBV25-1 and TRBJ1-5; 7 bases are a match to TRBD1. Germline V gene sequence: CDR1 MGHDK, CDR2 SYGVNS. The CDR3 runs to 14 residues. Germline trimming cut 1 base from V and 9 bases from J; bases unmatched to any gene: 6. The CDR3 DNA sequence: TGTGCCAGCAGTGAATCAGGGGGAGATTCGCCCCAGCATTTT. It yields the protein CASSESGGDSPQHF.

The rearrangement links TRBV5-4 to TRBJ2-3, with D unclear. Germline V gene sequence: CDR1 SGHNT, CDR2 YYREEE (reference sequence). The V and J ends lost 5 bases and 0 bases respectively, with 4 bases between them. This CDR3 is 12 amino acids long. CDR3 in DNA: TGTGCCAGCAGTAAAAGCACAGATACGCAGTATTTT. It specifies CASSKSTDTQYF.

The chain links TRBV7-2 to TRBJ1-5; 8 bases match TRBD1. This CDR3 is 14 amino acids long. Trimming cost V 4 bases and J 3 bases; bases outside gene matches: 2. The germline V gene encodes CDR1 SGHTA and CDR2 FQGNSA. The CDR3 bases are TGTGCCAGCAGCTCGACAGGGGACAATCAGCCCCAGCATTTT. It codes for CASSSTGDNQPQHF.

This chain joins TRBV7-8 and TRBJ2-1, with 11 bases matching TRBD2. The CDR3 contains 15 residues. After removal of 4 bases from V and 7 bases from J, the junction contained 6 bases not matched to a gene. Germline-derived CDR1 and CDR2 are SGHVS and FQNEAQ. The DNA of the CDR3 is TGTGCCAGCAGCTATAGCGGGAGGGCCAATAATGAGCAGTTCTTC. This gives the protein CASSYSGRANNEQFF.

V and J are TRBV5-4 and TRBJ1-2; a weak D match, TRBD1 (5 bases). This CDR3 region has 13 residues. V lost 4 bases and J 1 base, leaving 8 bases between the germline ends. In germline, CDR1 is SGHNT, CDR2 YYREEE (reference sequence). CDR3 region: CASSPDSNYGYTF. The CDR3 bases are TGTGCCAGCAGCCCAGACAGTAACTATGGCTACACCTTC. Full variable domain (missing parts from reference TRBV5-4 and TRBJ1-2): ETGVTQSPTHLIKTRGQQVTLRCSSQSGHNTVSWYQQALGQGPQFIFQYYREEENGRGNFPPRFSGLQFPNYSSELNVNALELDDSALYLCASSPDSNYGYTFGSGTRLTVV.

This chain uses TRBV10-3 with TRBJ1-1, with D perhaps matching TRBD1 (5 bases). The length of the CDR3 is 14 residues. V lost 0 bases and J lost 5, with 10 bases in between. Looked up from germline, CDR1 is ENHRY and CDR2 is SYGVKD. The CDR3 spells CAISESTAGTEAFF. CDR3 nucleotide sequence: TGTGCCATCAGTGAGTCGACAGCTGGAACTGAAGCTTTCTTT.

This clone came up many times. The chain joins TRBV7-8 to TRBJ2-5, with TRBD2 matching 11 bases. The CDR3 is made up of 16 amino acids. V lost 5 bases and J lost 5; bases outside the gene matches: 10. The germline CDR1 and CDR2 sequences are SGHVS and FQNEAQ. This chain's CDR3 is CASSPPVAGGPETQYF. In DNA, the CDR3 is TGTGCCAGCAGCCCCCCCGTAGCGGGAGGGCCCGAGACCCAGTACTTC. Variable domain in full (rest from reference TRBV7-8 and TRBJ2-5): GAGVSQSPRYKVAKRGQDVALRCDPISGHVSLFWYQQALGQGPEFLTYFQNEAQLDKSGLPSDRFFAERPEGSVSTLKIQRTQQEDSAVYLCASSPPVAGGPETQYFGPGTRLLVL.

The chain joins TRBV6-5 to TRBJ1-2; perhaps TRBD1 as D (5 bases). The CDR3 is made up of 12 amino acids. Germline V gives CDR1 MNHEY, CDR2 SVGAGI. V lost 6 bases, J lost 1 base, and 6 bases lay in between. In DNA form, the CDR3 reads TGTGCCAGCAGCCAGGGTAACTATGGCTACACCTTC. Translation: CASSQGNYGYTF.

This chain joins TRBV28 and TRBJ1-2; D unresolved. The V and J ends lost 2 bases and 4 bases respectively, with 5 bases between them. Germline V gives CDR1 MDHEN, CDR2 SYDVKM. The CDR3 length is 12 residues. The CDR3 is CASSLPSYGYTF. The CDR3 coding sequence is TGTGCCAGCAGTTTACCCTCCTATGGCTACACCTTC.

This clone was recorded once. The J gene is TRBJ1-5, the V gene TRBV4-2; D is ambiguous. Trimming removed 2 bases from V and 3 bases from J, with 8 bases in between. The CDR3 spans 14 residues. CDR1 LGHNA and CDR2 YNFKEQ come from the germline V gene. CDR3 in amino acids: CASSQTASNQPQHF. The CDR3 DNA reads TGTGCCAGCAGCCAAACAGCTTCCAATCAGCCCCAGCATTTT.

The V and J genes are TRBV27 and TRBJ1-1; TRBD1 matches at 7 bases. Germline lookup yields CDR1 MNHEY and CDR2 SMNVEV (reference sequence). Germline trimming cut 5 bases from V and 4 bases from J; bases unmatched to any gene: 10. The CDR3 is 15 amino acids. The CDR3 region is CASSPYRGGATEAFF. The CDR3 DNA is TGTGCCAGCAGTCCCTACAGGGGAGGAGCCACTGAAGCTTTCTTT.

This rearrangement joins TRBV14 to TRBJ1-1, with D perhaps TRBD1 (6 bases). Germline values: CDR1 SGHDN, CDR2 FVKESK. CDR3 length: 17 amino acids. Trimming pared 4 bases from V and 3 bases from J, leaving 21 bases between. This CDR3 is CASSPLLGKGGDTEAFF. The CDR3 DNA follows: TGTGCCAGCAGCCCCCTACTAGGGAAAGGGGGAGACACTGAAGCTTTCTTT.

V is TRBV7-6 and J is TRBJ2-7, with TRBD2 matching 8 bases. The V and J ends lost 1 base and 2 bases, in that order; junction bases with no gene match: 7. The CDR3 is made up of 16 amino acids. Germline values: CDR1 SGHVS, CDR2 FNYEAQ. In DNA form, the CDR3 reads TGTGCCAGCAGCTTAGTCGGCCAGCGGGAGCCCTACGAGCAGTACTTC. Protein: CASSLVGQREPYEQYF.

This clone has only a few counts. The J gene is TRBJ1-1, the V gene TRBV6-5; TRBD1 matches at 7 bases. V lost 2 bases and J lost 8; bases outside the gene matches: 2. This CDR3 has 12 residues. Germline-derived CDR1 and CDR2 are MNHEY and SVGAGI. This chain's CDR3 is CASSYETGEAFF. The CDR3 DNA sequence: TGTGCCAGCAGTTACGAGACAGGGGAAGCTTTCTTT.

This sequence joins TRBV30 and TRBJ1-1; TRBD1 agrees at 10 bases. Per the germline V gene, CDR1 is GTSNPN and CDR2 is SVGIG (reference sequence). The V gene end was trimmed by 0 bases and the J gene end by 4 bases; junction bases not matched to a gene: 11. The CDR3 contains 17 residues. DNA of the CDR3: TGTGCCTGGAGTGTACGTTTGGGGACAGGGGAGAGCACTGAAGCTTTCTTT. This encodes CAWSVRLGTGESTEAFF.

This chain connects TRBV19 to TRBJ1-2; 7 nucleotides match TRBD1. The CDR3 is 15 amino acids. Germline assignment: CDR1 LNHDA and CDR2 SQIVND (reference sequence). Trimming took 3 bases from V and 7 from J; bases not matched to a gene: 11. The CDR3 here is CASSILTTGLGGYTF. CDR3 coding DNA: TGTGCCAGTAGTATCCTAACGACAGGGTTGGGTGGCTACACCTTC.

This clone has more than one count but fewer than ten. The V call is TRBV28, the J call TRBJ2-5, with 8 bases aligning to TRBD2. This CDR3 is 15 amino acids long. J gave up 1 base and V 6 bases, and 7 bases lay outside the gene matches. Germline-derived CDR1 and CDR2 are MDHEN and SYDVKM. DNA for the CDR3: TGTGCCAGCAGGGGGACTAGTTTTCCCCAAGAGACCCAGTACTTC. This sequence encodes CASRGTSFPQETQYF.

This chain connects TRBV7-8 to TRBJ2-1; 7 nucleotides align to TRBD1. Unmatched junction bases numbered 9, after V lost 4 bases and J lost 6 bases. Germline V gene data show CDR1 as SGHVS and CDR2 as FQNEAQ. The length of the CDR3 is 15 residues. The CDR3 DNA sequence: TGTGCCAGCAGCTCGGGGACAGCGTATTCCAATGAGCAGTTCTTC. This sequence encodes CASSSGTAYSNEQFF.

This sequence joins TRBV6-1 and TRBJ1-1; D uncertain. In germline, CDR1 is MNHNS, CDR2 SASEGT. V dropped 0 bases and J dropped 7 bases, with 9 bases sitting between them. The CDR3 sequence is 13 residues long. CDR3 loop: CASSEAGKNEAFF. For the CDR3, the DNA is TGTGCCAGCAGTGAAGCGGGCAAAAATGAAGCTTTCTTT.

The sample holds a few counts of this clone. Other nucleotide sequences from this sample produce the same CDR3. The genes are TRBV18 and TRBJ1-6, with 9 bases matching TRBD1. The V segment lost 2 bases and the J segment 7 bases; nucleotides outside the gene matches: 0. CDR3 length: 14 amino acids. Germline assignment: CDR1 KGHSH and CDR2 LQKENI. CDR3 loop: CASSPDRGNSPLHF. The CDR3 nucleotides read TGTGCCAGCTCACCAGACAGGGGGAATTCACCCCTCCACTTT.

This chain joins TRBV11-2 and TRBJ2-5; D is perhaps TRBD2 (6 bases). Deletions cut 0 bases from V and 4 bases from J, with 12 bases between. CDR1 and CDR2 (germline): SGHAT, FQNNGV. The CDR3 extends over 15 amino acids. The CDR3 coding sequence is TGTGCCAGCAGCTTAGAGGGAGGTCTTTTAGAGACCCAGTACTTC. Translation: CASSLEGGLLETQYF.

As concerns this clone: Additional DNA sequences in this sample encode the identical CDR3. The chain combines TRBV12-3 or TRBV12-4 with TRBJ1-2; maybe TRBD1 (5 bases). The ends were cut back, 5 bases at V and 2 bases at J, with 9 bases in the middle. This CDR3 has 13 residues. In DNA form, the CDR3 reads TGTGCCAGCAGTCCCGACAGCAACTATGGCTACACCTTC. This sequence encodes CASSPDSNYGYTF.

The chain links TRBV28 to TRBJ1-5; TRBD1 is a possible D gene (5 bases). V dropped 6 bases and J dropped 4 bases, with 7 bases sitting between them. This CDR3 region has 12 residues. The germline V gene has CDR1 MDHEN and CDR2 SYDVKM. The CDR3 nucleotides read TGTGCCAGCAGCTACAGGAATCAGCCCCAGCATTTT. Translating gives CASSYRNQPQHF.

Comment on this clone: Distinct nucleotide sequences in the sample also encode this CDR3. Here the CDR3 DNA reads TGTGCCAGCTCACCTCTCGGCGGGGATACGCAGTATTTT. This sequence encodes CASSPLGGDTQYF. The chain uses TRBV18 and TRBJ2-3; weak D call: TRBD2 (5 bases). The CDR3 is 13 amino acids. Per the germline V gene, CDR1 is KGHSH and CDR2 is LQKENI. V was shortened by 3 bases and J by 6 bases, with 10 bases between the two germline ends. Supplemented by reference TRBV18 and TRBJ2-3, the full variable domain reads NAGVMQNPRHLVRRRGQEARLRCSPMKGHSHVYWYRQLPEEGLKFMVYLQKENIIDESGMPKERFSAEFPKEGPSILRIQQVVRGDSAAYFCASSPLGGDTQYFGPGTRLTVL.

The V and J genes are TRBV6-6 and TRBJ2-3; 7 nucleotides match TRBD2. V shed 5 bases, J shed 2 bases, and the junction held 16 bases outside the gene matches. Germline V gene lookup returns CDR1 MNHNY and CDR2 SVGAGI (reference sequence). This CDR3 is built from 18 residues. The CDR3: CASSPRGSLAASTDTQYF. The CDR3 DNA follows: TGTGCCAGCAGTCCCCGGGGGTCGCTAGCGGCCTCCACAGATACGCAGTATTTT.

J is TRBJ1-6 and V is TRBV6-5; the D gene is possibly TRBD1 (5 bases). The CDR3 contains 13 residues. V was cut by 10 bases and J by 9 bases, with 16 bases left in between. From germline, CDR1 is MNHEY and CDR2 SVGAGI. CDR3 DNA: TGTGCCACCTGTTTTGACAGCCTTTCACCCCTCCACTTT. It translates to CATCFDSLSPLHF.

This clone was observed a few times. The V and J genes are TRBV5-8 and TRBJ1-6; a weak D match, TRBD1 (6 bases). From germline, CDR1 is SGHTS and CDR2 YDEGEE. The ends were cut back, 4 bases at V and 4 bases at J, with 12 bases in the middle. There are 15 residues in the CDR3. CDR3 protein: CASSPSGEYNSPLHF. The CDR3 DNA follows: TGTGCCAGCAGCCCCTCAGGGGAATATAATTCACCCCTCCACTTT. The complete variable domain, with remaining parts taken from reference TRBV5-8 and TRBJ1-6, reads EAGVTQSPTHLIKTRGQQATLRCSPISGHTSVYWYQQALGLGLQFLLWYDEGEERNRGNFPPRFSGRQFPNYSSELNVNALELEDSALYLCASSPSGEYNSPLHFGNGTRLTVT.

This clone was seen only a few times. This sequence joins TRBV19 and TRBJ2-5; 9 bases agree with TRBD1. Germline V gene sequence: CDR1 LNHDA, CDR2 SQIVND (reference sequence). This CDR3 is built from 14 residues. The V gene end was trimmed by 4 bases and the J gene end by 5 bases; junction bases not matched to a gene: 5. The CDR3 loop reads CASSKGTGSETQYF. The CDR3 DNA sequence: TGTGCCAGTAGTAAAGGGACAGGGTCCGAGACCCAGTACTTC. Looking up the rest from reference TRBV19 and TRBJ2-5 gives the full variable domain: DGGITQSPKYLFRKEGQNVTLSCEQNLNHDAMYWYRQDPGQGLRLIYYSQIVNDFQKGDIAEGYSVSREKKESFPLTVTSAQKNPTAFYLCASSKGTGSETQYFGPGTRLLVL.

The chain is built from TRBV5-4 and TRBJ2-7, with TRBD1 as a possible D gene (5 bases). The CDR3 extends over 14 amino acids. V was shortened by 0 bases and J by 3 bases, with 10 bases between the two germline ends. Germline V gene data show CDR1 as SGHNT and CDR2 as YYREEE (reference sequence). CDR3 residues: CASSLGQGGYEQYF. The CDR3 DNA reads TGTGCCAGCAGCTTGGGGCAGGGCGGCTACGAGCAGTACTTC.

The chain is built from TRBV18 and TRBJ1-1; D is possibly TRBD1 (6 bases). There are 16 residues in the CDR3. The germline V gene encodes CDR1 KGHSH and CDR2 LQKENI. The V end was cut by 3 bases, the J end by 1 base, with 15 bases between. CDR3 DNA sequence: TGTGCCAGCTCACCGGTCGCGGGGGCCCAGAACACTGAAGCTTTCTTT. Translated, it gives CASSPVAGAQNTEAFF.

The rearrangement uses TRBV2 and TRBJ1-2, with 8 bases that match TRBD1. Germline CDR1 is SNHLY and CDR2 is FYNNEI. The V and J ends lost 9 bases and 3 bases, in that order; junction bases with no gene match: 12. The CDR3 consists of 15 residues. CDR3 in amino acids: CARLGQGREDYGYTF. CDR3 sequence (DNA): TGTGCCAGACTTGGACAGGGAAGGGAGGACTATGGCTACACCTTC. The full variable domain, rest sourced from reference TRBV2 and TRBJ1-2, is EPEVTQTPSHQVTQMGQEVILRCVPISNHLYFYWYRQILGQKVEFLVSFYNNEISEKSEIFDDQFSVERPDGSNFTLKIRSTKLEDSAMYFCARLGQGREDYGYTFGSGTRLTVV.